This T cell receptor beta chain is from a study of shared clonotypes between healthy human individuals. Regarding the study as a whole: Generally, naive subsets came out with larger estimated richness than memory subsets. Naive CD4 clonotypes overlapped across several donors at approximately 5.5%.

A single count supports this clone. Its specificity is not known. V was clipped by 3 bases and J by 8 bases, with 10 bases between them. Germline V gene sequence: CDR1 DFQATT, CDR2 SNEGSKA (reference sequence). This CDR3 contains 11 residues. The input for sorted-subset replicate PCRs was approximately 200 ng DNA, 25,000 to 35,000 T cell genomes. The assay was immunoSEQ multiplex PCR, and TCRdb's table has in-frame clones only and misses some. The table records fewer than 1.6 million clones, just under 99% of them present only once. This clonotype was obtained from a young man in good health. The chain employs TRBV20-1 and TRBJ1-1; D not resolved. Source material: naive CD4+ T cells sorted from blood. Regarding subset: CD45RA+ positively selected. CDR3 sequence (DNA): TGCAGTGCTAGGAATGGGCTGGAAGCTTTCTTT. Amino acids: CSARNGLEAFF.